Each of the 18 T cell receptor beta chains below was sequenced from the same sample in a study of blood T cell repertoires in COVID-19. Some clones are missing from TCRdb's copy, which holds only in-frame ones; the method was immunoSEQ multiplex PCR. The sample includes 230,000 or so clones, roughly 84% of them seen just once. Material for sequencing was peripheral blood. These receptors were obtained from a man aged 45 to 65 with active or convalescent COVID-19.

V usage is TRBV4-1 and J usage is TRBJ1-6, with D unresolved. This CDR3 spans 18 amino acids. The V end lost 1 base, the J end lost 7 bases, and 20 bases lay between the germline ends. Germline CDR1 MGHRA, CDR2 YSYEKL. The CDR3 loop is CASSQVLLGGSANSPLHF. CDR3 bases: TGCGCCAGCAGCCAAGTACTCCTCGGAGGGTCGGCGAATTCACCCCTCCACTTT.

The sample holds one count of this clone. The chain uses TRBV3-1 (or the pseudogene TRBV3-2) and TRBJ2-3, with D hard to call. This CDR3 has 15 amino acids. Trimming cost V 0 bases and J 0 bases, with 7 bases left between them. CDR1 is LGHDT and CDR2 is YNNKEL in the germline V gene (reference sequence). DNA of the CDR3: TGTGCCAGCAGCCAAGAGACCAGGAGCACAGATACGCAGTATTTT. Translating it yields CASSQETRSTDTQYF.

Comments on this clone: This same CDR3 is encoded by further DNA sequences in the sample. The rearrangement uses TRBV30 and TRBJ1-1; perhaps TRBD1 as D (5 bases). V lost 1 base and J 1 base, leaving 7 bases between the germline ends. The germline CDR1 and CDR2 sequences are GTSNPN and SVGIG (reference sequence). The CDR3 runs to 13 residues. CDR3 in amino acids: CAWSADRNTEAFF. CDR3 sequence (DNA): TGTGCCTGGAGTGCCGACAGGAACACTGAAGCTTTCTTT. Combining the CDR3 with reference TRBV30 and TRBJ1-1 gives the whole variable domain SQTIHQWPATLVQPVGSPLSLECTVEGTSNPNLYWYRQAAGRGLQLLFYSVGIGQISSEVPQNLSASRPQDRQFILSSKKLLLSDSGFYLCAWSADRNTEAFFGQGTRLTVV.

The chain carries TRBV10-3 and TRBJ2-7; unclear D gene. Trimming pared 0 bases from V and 5 bases from J, leaving 11 bases between. The CDR3 runs to 14 residues. The germline V gene encodes CDR1 ENHRY and CDR2 SYGVKD. CDR3 amino acids: CAISESRNAHEQYF. The CDR3, as DNA: TGTGCCATCAGTGAGTCGAGAAACGCCCACGAGCAGTACTTC.

The chain recombines TRBV12-3 or TRBV12-4 with TRBJ2-1, with D uncertain. This CDR3 has 13 residues. The V end lost 1 base, the J end lost 5 bases, and 6 bases lay between the germline ends. The CDR3 is CASSLGLNNEQFF. The DNA of the CDR3 is TGTGCCAGCAGTTTAGGACTTAACAATGAGCAGTTCTTC.

This chain connects TRBV6-1 to TRBJ2-1; 11 bases are shared with TRBD2. Germline CDR1 and CDR2: MNHNS and SASEGT. J lost 0 bases, V lost 2 bases, and 12 bases had no gene match. The CDR3 runs 20 residues. The CDR3 DNA reads as TGTGCCAGCAGTGAATGGGCGGCTAGCGGGGGGTCGAGCTCCTACAATGAGCAGTTCTTC. It encodes CASSEWAASGGSSSYNEQFF.

The chain recombines TRBV28 with TRBJ2-7, with 10 bases aligning to TRBD2. The V gene end was trimmed by 8 bases and the J gene end by 2 bases; junction bases not matched to a gene: 6. Germline assignment: CDR1 MDHEN and CDR2 SYDVKM. The length of the CDR3 is 14 residues. CDR3 in amino acids: CASFSGGRTYEQYF. CDR3 DNA sequence: TGTGCCAGCTTTAGCGGGGGGCGCACCTACGAGCAGTACTTC.

V usage is TRBV5-1 and J usage is TRBJ1-4, with 7 bases matching TRBD1. CDR3 length: 14 residues. The V and J ends lost 4 bases and 8 bases, in that order; junction bases with no gene match: 8. From germline, CDR1 is SGHRS and CDR2 YFSETQ. DNA of the CDR3: TGCGCCAGCAGCGATCGACAGGGTGGCGAAAAACTGTTTTTT. Its protein is CASSDRQGGEKLFF.

This clone was picked up many times. The chain employs TRBV4-2 and TRBJ1-2, with 10 bases lining up with TRBD1. The CDR3 loop spans 15 amino acids. V lost 3 bases to trimming and J lost 4 bases; unmatched junction nucleotides: 5. CDR1 and CDR2 (germline): LGHNA, YNFKEQ. The CDR3, as DNA: TGTGCCAGCAGCCAGACGACAGGGGGCATCTATGGCTACACCTTC. The encoded protein is CASSQTTGGIYGYTF.

This chain links TRBV6-5 with TRBJ1-1; perhaps TRBD1 as D (5 bases). This CDR3 has 13 residues. The V and J ends lost 4 bases and 11 bases respectively, with 17 bases between them. CDR1 and CDR2 (germline): MNHEY, SVGAGI. The CDR3 DNA follows: TGTGCCAGCAGTTCACCTGGGGCGCAAGGGGCTTTCTTT. It encodes CASSSPGAQGAFF.

This chain connects TRBV3-1 (or the pseudogene TRBV3-2) to TRBJ1-5, with 8 bases aligning to TRBD1. The V segment lost 5 bases and the J segment 5 bases; nucleotides outside the gene matches: 8. Germline CDR1 reads LGHDT; CDR2 reads YNNKEL (reference sequence). The CDR3 loop spans 15 amino acids. This CDR3 reads CASSSGTGEYQPQHF. CDR3 nucleotide sequence: TGTGCCAGCAGCTCCGGGACAGGAGAATATCAGCCCCAGCATTTT.

The chain is built from TRBV2 and TRBJ1-1; weak D call: TRBD1 (5 bases). The CDR3 loop spans 13 amino acids. CDR1 and CDR2 (germline): SNHLY, FYNNEI. The germline V and J ends were trimmed by 5 bases and 5 bases, with 12 bases remaining between them. The CDR3 spells CASSPQGITEAFF. The CDR3 DNA sequence: TGTGCCAGCAGTCCTCAGGGAATTACTGAAGCTTTCTTT.

The chain recombines TRBV12-3 or TRBV12-4 with TRBJ1-2; D not certain. This CDR3 has 13 residues. Trimming took 3 bases from V and 5 from J, leaving 10 bases between them. CDR3 in DNA: TGTGCCAGCAGTTTTGGCCCCAGGTATGGCTACACCTTC. It is translated as CASSFGPRYGYTF.

The gene calls are TRBV11-2 and TRBJ1-1, with TRBD1 matching over 7 bases. This CDR3 is built from 14 residues. V trimming: 4 bases; J trimming: 3 bases; junction bases outside the gene matches: 5. Per the germline V gene, CDR1 is SGHAT and CDR2 is FQNNGV. This chain's CDR3 is CASSSQGRDTEAFF. The CDR3, as DNA: TGTGCCAGCAGCTCACAGGGGCGGGACACTGAAGCTTTCTTT.

In DNA, the CDR3 is TGTGCCAGCAGCCAAACAGGGGGCGGTCAGCCCCAGCATTTT. Translated, it gives CASSQTGGGQPQHF. This chain connects TRBV7-2 to TRBJ1-5, with 9 bases aligning to TRBD1. This CDR3 region has 14 residues. V lost 5 bases, J lost 6 bases, and 5 bases stayed unmatched. Germline CDR1 is SGHTA and CDR2 is FQGNSA. The full variable domain, with the rest looked up from reference TRBV7-2 and TRBJ1-5, is GAGVSQSPSNKVTEKGKDVELRCDPISGHTALYWYRQSLGQGLEFLIYFQGNSAPDKSGLPSDRFSAERTGGSVSTLTIQRTQQEDSAVYLCASSQTGGGQPQHFGDGTRLSIL.

This chain joins TRBV12-3 or TRBV12-4 and TRBJ2-2; no definite D call. CDR3 size: 12 residues. Trimming cost V 4 bases and J 3 bases, with 3 bases left between them. CDR3 protein: CASSSYTGELFF. The CDR3 bases are TGTGCCAGCAGTTCCTACACCGGGGAGCTGTTTTTT.

This clone occurred a few times. The chain carries TRBV30 and TRBJ1-2; a weak D match, TRBD1 (5 bases). V dropped 4 bases and J dropped 6 bases, with 12 bases sitting between them. The CDR3 is made up of 12 amino acids. Looked up from germline, CDR1 is GTSNPN and CDR2 is SVGIG (reference sequence). The CDR3 region is CAWMTASDGYTF. The CDR3 DNA reads as TGTGCCTGGATGACAGCGTCGGATGGCTACACCTTC.

The table lists this clone with a few counts. CDR3: CASSQDLSGTNQPQHF. CDR3 in DNA: TGTGCCAGCAGCCAAGATCTCAGCGGAACTAATCAGCCCCAGCATTTT. This rearrangement joins TRBV4-2 to TRBJ1-5; D unclear. The length of the CDR3 is 16 residues. Looked up from germline, CDR1 is LGHNA and CDR2 is YNFKEQ. With 0 bases removed from V and 4 bases from J, the gap between germline ends came to 13 bases.